This TCR beta chain was captured in a study of blood T cell repertoires in COVID-19. Study context: Both acute and convalescent COVID-19 samples were obtained from the United States, Italy and Spain. Sources were T cells, B-cell-depleted T cells, or PBMCs; the material itself was cDNA or gDNA.

In the study's own analysis: For nucleated cells, counts were estimated from reference gene primer amplification. The assay was immunoSEQ multiplex PCR, and TCRdb's table has in-frame clones only and misses some. The V and J calls and clone size are taken from that table; D and trimming were inferred from the DNA. The sample records about 310,000 clones, around nine tenths being singletons. The CDR3 length is 15 residues. Trimming took 0 bases from V and 9 from J, leaving 16 bases between them. Germline CDR1 is SGDLS and CDR2 is YYNGEE. The chain couples TRBV9 to TRBJ2-1; a weak D match, TRBD2 (5 bases). Source material: peripheral blood. This TCR came from a man in his fifties with active or convalescent COVID-19. CDR3 coding DNA: TGTGCCAGCAGCGTAGTCCCAAAACATGAGGGTGAGCAGTTCTTC. It yields the protein CASSVVPKHEGEQFF.